This T cell receptor (beta chain) was sequenced in a study of CXCR3-negative and CXCR3-positive naive CD8 T cells. Study findings and constraints: Similar levels of surface CD5 were seen between naive subsets; TCR strength was inferred from TRB CDR3 properties. With CXCR3 expression partially decreased after cryopreservation, most assays relied on fresh PBMCs. Each naive subset displayed comparably high diversity, whereas memory CD8+ cells displayed much lower diversity.

The CDR3 spans 16 residues. CDR1 SGHTA and CDR2 FQGNSA come from the germline V gene. Concerning this clonotype: Its matching antigen is unknown.

Libraries were UMI-labeled 5' RACE TRB cDNA. Using the 5' RACE reads, TCRdb records one entry per CDR3 protein without DNA. The listing records some 41,000 distinct CDR3 sequences. Input material: naive CXCR3- CD8+ T cells from blood. Subset denoted: CD45RO-CCR7+CD27+CD95- naive CD8+ T cells lacking CXCR3 (TNR3-). This sequence joins TRBV7-2 and TRBJ2-7; checking the TCRdb D call of TRBD2 is not possible without DNA. The origin of this receptor is a human donor in good health. Some clones in this sample may be carry-over from other donors' samples. The CDR3 here is CASSLFGASGSDEQYF.